This TCR beta chain originates from a study of T-cell reconstitution after alpha-beta-depleted transplantation in children. Unique molecular identifiers were incorporated into the prepared TCRbeta library. TCRdb reprocessed the PCR reads with MiXCR, giving one entry per CDR3 protein. The sample has roughly 590,000 distinct CDR3 sequences, 16% seen once. The trim removed 4 bases at V and 4 bases at J, leaving 12 bases unmatched. Germline V gene sequence: CDR1 PRHDT, CDR2 FYEKMQ (reference sequence). The CDR3 is 16 residues long. The chain combines TRBV13 with TRBJ2-7, with 8 positions matching TRBD1. This specimen consisted of PBMCs from the stem cell graft donor, obtained from the stem cell graft. This receptor was obtained from a human donor who donated a stem cell graft to a child with acute myeloid leukemia. The CDR3 loop is CASSSRPTGERYEQYF. The CDR3 nucleotides are TGTGCCAGCAGCTCGAGGCCGACAGGGGAAAGATACGAGCAGTACTTC.